The 4 T cell receptor beta chains listed next were all sequenced from one sample in a study of blood T cell repertoires in COVID-19. This table comes from immunoSEQ multiplex PCR, and its TCRdb copy is limited to in-frame clones, with some not included. The data contain a few hundred thousand clones, approximately 85% of them seen just once; the ten biggest clones take up approximately 4.2%. Sequenced sample: PBMCs or T cells enriched from blood (not recorded which). Receptors were obtained from a woman aged 25-40 years who had recovered from COVID-19.

The rearrangement links TRBV13 to TRBJ2-1; D may be TRBD1 (5 bases). This CDR3 is built from 16 residues. The V end was cut by 2 bases, the J end by 0 bases, with 11 bases between. CDR1 and CDR2 (germline): PRHDT, FYEKMQ (reference sequence). This CDR3 reads CASSLRGKSSYNEQFF. The CDR3 nucleotides read TGTGCCAGCAGCTTAAGGGGAAAGAGCTCCTACAATGAGCAGTTCTTC. Complete variable domain (other parts from reference TRBV13 and TRBJ2-1): AAGVIQSPRHLIKEKRETATLKCYPIPRHDTVYWYQQGPGQDPQFLISFYEKMQSDKGSIPDRFSAQQFSDYHSELNMSSLELGDSALYFCASSLRGKSSYNEQFFGPGTRLTVL.

Only a few counts were recorded for this clone. The chain links TRBV5-1 to TRBJ1-1; 7 bases are shared with TRBD1. The CDR3 has 15 amino acids. The junction had 6 bases not matched to a gene; V was cut back by 4 bases and J by 0 bases. Germline-derived CDR1 and CDR2 are SGHRS and YFSETQ. Here the CDR3 reads CASSRSTGLNTEAFF. As DNA, the CDR3 is TGCGCCAGCAGCCGATCGACAGGGCTGAACACTGAAGCTTTCTTT.

This chain joins TRBV6-5 and TRBJ2-1, with 8 bases lining up with TRBD2. This CDR3 contains 14 residues. The ends lost 9 bases at V and 0 bases at J; junction bases unmatched: 4. Germline CDR1 MNHEY, CDR2 SVGAGI. The CDR3 region is CASGGGSSYNEQFF. For the CDR3, the DNA is TGTGCCAGTGGCGGGGGGAGCTCCTACAATGAGCAGTTCTTC.

The chain recombines TRBV2 with TRBJ2-4; 14 bases match TRBD2. V shed 3 bases, J shed 4 bases, and the junction held 8 bases outside the gene matches. Germline CDR1 reads SNHLY; CDR2 reads FYNNEI. The CDR3 is 18 amino acids. CDR3 residues: CASSDGTSGRWAKNIQYF. The CDR3 DNA reads as TGTGCCAGCAGTGACGGGACTAGCGGGAGATGGGCGAAAAACATTCAGTACTTC.